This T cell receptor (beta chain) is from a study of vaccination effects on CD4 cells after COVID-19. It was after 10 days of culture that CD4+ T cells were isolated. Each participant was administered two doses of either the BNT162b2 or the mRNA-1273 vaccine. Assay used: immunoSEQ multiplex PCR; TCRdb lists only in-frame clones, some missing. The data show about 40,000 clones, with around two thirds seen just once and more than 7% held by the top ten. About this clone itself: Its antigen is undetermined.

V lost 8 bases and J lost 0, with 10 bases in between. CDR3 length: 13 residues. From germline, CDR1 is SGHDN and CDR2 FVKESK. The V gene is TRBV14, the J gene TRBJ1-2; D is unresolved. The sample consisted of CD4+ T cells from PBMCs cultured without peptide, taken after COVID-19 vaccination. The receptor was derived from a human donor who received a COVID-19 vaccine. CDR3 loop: CASRGRANYGYTF. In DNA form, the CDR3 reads TGTGCCAGCCGGGGTCGAGCTAACTATGGCTACACCTTC.